These 27 T cell receptor beta chains originate from one sample sequenced in a study of T cell responses to AZD1222 COVID-19 vaccine. Profiling relied on immunoSEQ multiplex PCR, and the TCRdb table lists in-frame clones only, not all of them. The sample gives about 160,000 clones, around 87% of which show up once; more than 4% is in the top ten. This specimen was peripheral blood, taken 28 days after the second AZD1222 dose. These receptors all stem from an adult who received the AZD1222 COVID-19 vaccine.

The chain couples TRBV18 to TRBJ1-2; 12 bases agree with TRBD1. J gave up 8 bases and V 7 bases, and 11 bases lay outside the gene matches. Per the germline V gene, CDR1 is KGHSH and CDR2 is LQKENI. The CDR3 is made up of 15 amino acids. CDR3 amino acids: CASFPGQGAPGGYTF. The DNA of the CDR3 is TGTGCCAGCTTTCCGGGACAGGGGGCTCCGGGAGGCTACACCTTC.

The CDR3 sequence is CSAMNDEKLFF. As DNA, the CDR3 is TGCAGTGCGATGAACGATGAAAAACTGTTTTTT. This sequence joins TRBV20-1 and TRBJ1-4; D unclear. CDR3 length equals 11 residues. The V end was cut by 6 bases, the J end by 6 bases, with 8 bases between. Germline values: CDR1 DFQATT, CDR2 SNEGSKA (reference sequence).

The V gene is TRBV5-6, the J gene TRBJ1-4; 10 positions match TRBD1. In germline, CDR1 is SGHDT, CDR2 YYEEEE. The CDR3 contains 15 residues. J gave up 6 bases and V 7 bases, and 9 bases lay outside the gene matches. The CDR3 nucleotides read TGTGCCAGCGGTCCCCGAGGGACAGGGGATGAAAAACTGTTTTTT. Amino acids: CASGPRGTGDEKLFF. The variable domain in full, with the rest retrieved from reference TRBV5-6 and TRBJ1-4, is DAGVTQSPTHLIKTRGQQVTLRCSPKSGHDTVSWYQQALGQGPQFIFQYYEEEERQRGNFPDRFSGHQFPNYSSELNVNALLLGDSALYLCASGPRGTGDEKLFFGSGTQLSVL.

This chain joins TRBV5-6 and TRBJ2-1; D is tentatively TRBD1 or TRBD2 (5 bases each). Germline assignment: CDR1 SGHDT and CDR2 YYEEEE. The V gene lost 4 bases and the J gene lost 5 bases, with 28 bases spanning the gap. This CDR3 comprises 19 residues. The CDR3 reads CASSRSLGVDSRYDNEQFF. CDR3 nucleotides: TGTGCCAGCAGCCGCTCGTTGGGGGTGGACTCCCGGTACGACAATGAGCAGTTCTTC.

This clone was detected a few times. The genes are TRBV2 and TRBJ2-5, with D possibly being TRBD1 (6 bases). V was clipped by 11 bases and J by 3 bases, with 13 bases between them. The CDR3 sequence is 12 residues long. The germline CDR1 and CDR2 sequences are SNHLY and FYNNEI. The DNA of the CDR3 is TGTGCCCAGGGCAGGGGTAAAGAGACCCAGTACTTC. This gives the protein CAQGRGKETQYF.

CDR3 DNA: TGTGCCAGCAGTTACCAACCGATCTACACCTTC. This gives the protein CASSYQPIYTF. This sequence joins TRBV6-5 and TRBJ1-2; the D is unclear. V was trimmed by 2 bases and J by 10 bases, leaving 8 bases between them. CDR1 is MNHEY and CDR2 is SVGAGI in the germline V gene. This CDR3 spans 11 amino acids.

The chain recombines TRBV3-1 (or the pseudogene TRBV3-2) with TRBJ2-2, with D possibly being TRBD2 (5 bases). CDR1 is LGHDT, CDR2 YNNKEL, per germline (reference sequence). Trimming took off 4 bases at V and 9 bases at J, with 9 bases between the two ends. This CDR3 is built from 12 residues. This chain's CDR3 is CASSPGGRELFF. The CDR3 region has the DNA TGTGCCAGCAGCCCCGGCGGGCGGGAGCTGTTTTTT.

This clone was counted a few times. V gene TRBV6-7 combines with J gene TRBJ1-5; TRBD1 matches 7 bases. TRBV6-7 is placed among ORFs of uncertain function. The ends lost 5 bases at V and 7 bases at J; junction bases unmatched: 5. CDR3 size: 13 residues. The CDR3 bases are TGTGCCAGCAGTGAAGGGGGCTGCCAGCCCCAGCATTTT. Residues: CASSEGGCQPQHF.

The V gene is TRBV7-3, the J gene TRBJ2-7; TRBD2 is a possible D gene (5 bases). The V gene lost 2 bases and the J gene lost 3 bases, with 8 bases spanning the gap. Germline values: CDR1 SGHTA, CDR2 FQGTGA. The CDR3 is 13 amino acids. The CDR3 loop is CASSLSGDYEQYF. Written as DNA, the CDR3 is TGTGCCAGCAGCTTATCCGGGGACTACGAGCAGTACTTC.

The rearrangement uses TRBV27 and TRBJ1-2; D is possibly TRBD1 (6 bases). In germline, CDR1 is MNHEY, CDR2 SMNVEV (reference sequence). The CDR3 length is 17 residues. The ends were cut back, 2 bases at V and 6 bases at J, with 22 bases in the middle. The CDR3 loop is CASSLRLLGQRVDGYTF. The CDR3 DNA sequence: TGTGCCAGCAGTTTACGGTTGTTAGGACAGCGAGTTGATGGCTACACCTTC.

The V call is TRBV25-1, the J call TRBJ1-1; D gene unclear. The CDR3 is made up of 11 amino acids. The germline V gene has CDR1 MGHDK and CDR2 SYGVNS. The V end lost 6 bases, the J end lost 5 bases, and 7 bases lay between the germline ends. CDR3 sequence reads: CASRAGTEAFF. CDR3 DNA sequence: TGTGCCAGCAGGGCGGGGACTGAAGCTTTCTTT. Looking up the rest from reference TRBV25-1 and TRBJ1-1 gives the full variable domain: EADIYQTPRYLVIGTGKKITLECSQTMGHDKMYWYQQDPGMELHLIHYSYGVNSTEKGDLSSESTVSRIRTEHFPLTLESARPSHTSQYLCASRAGTEAFFGQGTRLTVV.

V gene TRBV7-9 combines with J gene TRBJ1-6; 7 bases fit TRBD1. The V gene's germline CDR1 is SEHNR and CDR2 FQNEAQ (reference sequence). The trim removed 4 bases at V and 7 bases at J, leaving 10 bases unmatched. The CDR3 length is 16 residues. CDR3 nucleotides: TGTGCCAGCAGCTCCGGGGACAGCATACTAAATTCACCCCTCCACTTT. This translates into CASSSGDSILNSPLHF. Looking up the rest from reference TRBV7-9 and TRBJ1-6 gives the full variable domain: DTGVSQNPRHKITKRGQNVTFRCDPISEHNRLYWYRQTLGQGPEFLTYFQNEAQLEKSRLLSDRFSAERPKGSFSTLEIQRTEQGDSAMYLCASSSGDSILNSPLHFGNGTRLTVT.

The chain employs TRBV7-9 and TRBJ1-5, with D possibly matching TRBD1 (6 bases). CDR3 length equals 14 residues. Germline V gene lookup returns CDR1 SEHNR and CDR2 FQNEAQ (reference sequence). V lost 1 base, J lost 7 bases, and 11 bases lay in between. The CDR3 nucleotides read TGTGCCAGCAGCTTAGGGGGGGGCGGACAGCCCCAGCATTTT. Its protein product is CASSLGGGGQPQHF.

This chain connects TRBV6-5 to TRBJ1-5, with D unresolved. The length of the CDR3 is 15 residues. Germline V CDR1 and CDR2: MNHEY, SVGAGI. V gave up 2 bases and J gave up 0 bases, with 8 bases separating them. The CDR3 loop reads CASSYMSYSNQPQHF. CDR3 nucleotide sequence: TGTGCCAGCAGTTACATGAGTTATAGCAATCAGCCCCAGCATTTT.

This chain connects TRBV5-1 to TRBJ1-6; D is uncertain. CDR3 length equals 15 residues. Per the germline V gene, CDR1 is SGHRS and CDR2 is YFSETQ. The germline V and J ends were trimmed by 1 base and 8 bases, with 13 bases remaining between them. The CDR3, as DNA: TGCGCCAGCAGCTTGTATGCAGGAAGAGATTCACCCCTCCACTTT. Protein sequence: CASSLYAGRDSPLHF.

This clone occurred once. V is TRBV7-9 and J is TRBJ2-2; D is ambiguous. The V gene's germline CDR1 is SEHNR and CDR2 FQNEAQ (reference sequence). Trimming shortened V by 0 bases and J by 5 bases, and 10 bases separated the two germline ends. The CDR3 length is 15 residues. The CDR3 region is CASSLAGQPTGELFF. DNA of the CDR3: TGTGCCAGCAGCTTAGCTGGCCAGCCAACCGGGGAGCTGTTTTTT.

The chain recombines TRBV10-3 with TRBJ2-7; D gene uncertain. The germline gives CDR1 ENHRY, CDR2 SYGVKD. The CDR3 spans 12 residues. V lost 4 bases, J lost 6 bases, and 10 bases lay in between. The CDR3 nucleotides are TGTGCCATCAGTGGGCAGTTGGGCGAGCAGTACTTC. It translates to CAISGQLGEQYF.

V is TRBV15 and J is TRBJ1-2; TRBD1 matches at 7 bases. Trimming cost V 0 bases and J 0 bases; bases outside gene matches: 10. Germline loops: CDR1 LNHNV, CDR2 YYDKDF (reference sequence). This CDR3 has 18 residues. The CDR3 reads CATSRDLGRGTSNYGYTF. The DNA for the CDR3 is TGTGCCACCAGCAGAGATTTGGGCAGGGGGACTTCTAACTATGGCTACACCTTC.

The rearrangement joins TRBV6-2 or TRBV6-3 to TRBJ2-3; D not resolved. V was clipped by 6 bases and J by 6 bases, with 10 bases between them. This CDR3 is 12 amino acids long. Germline CDR1 and CDR2: MNHEY and SVGEGT. CDR3 DNA: TGTGCCAGCAGCGAAATGGGGGATACGCAGTATTTT. It is translated as CASSEMGDTQYF.

The chain combines TRBV25-1 with TRBJ2-2; a possible D gene is TRBD2 (6 bases). Trimming cost V 7 bases and J 5 bases, with 17 bases left between them. The CDR3 totals 15 residues. Germline assignment: CDR1 MGHDK and CDR2 SYGVNS. The CDR3 bases are TGTGCCAGCAACCCCGGGGGATATGATACCGGGGAGCTGTTTTTT. It translates to CASNPGGYDTGELFF. Full variable domain (missing parts from reference TRBV25-1 and TRBJ2-2): EADIYQTPRYLVIGTGKKITLECSQTMGHDKMYWYQQDPGMELHLIHYSYGVNSTEKGDLSSESTVSRIRTEHFPLTLESARPSHTSQYLCASNPGGYDTGELFFGEGSRLTVL.

This sequence joins TRBV5-1 and TRBJ2-5; TRBD2 matches 11 bases. The CDR3 loop spans 16 amino acids. V lost 0 bases and J lost 7; bases outside the gene matches: 8. Germline V gene lookup returns CDR1 SGHRS and CDR2 YFSETQ. CDR3 residues: CASSLAQLAGAGTQYF. CDR3 nucleotides: TGCGCCAGCAGCTTGGCCCAACTAGCGGGGGCCGGGACCCAGTACTTC.

The rearrangement joins TRBV7-9 to TRBJ1-3; 9 nucleotides agree with TRBD1. CDR1 is SEHNR, CDR2 FQNEAQ, per germline (reference sequence). J was trimmed by 2 bases and V by 3 bases; bases with no gene match: 2. There are 15 residues in the CDR3. DNA for the CDR3: TGTGCCAGCAGCTTGGGACAGGGCACTGGAAACACCATATATTTT. The encoded protein is CASSLGQGTGNTIYF.

The rearrangement uses TRBV19 and TRBJ2-2; 9 bases map to TRBD2. The CDR3 runs to 17 residues. J lost 7 bases, V lost 3 bases, and 12 bases had no gene match. Germline CDR1 and CDR2: LNHDA and SQIVND (reference sequence). CDR3 region: CASSIPMGLAFGGELFF. The CDR3 nucleotides read TGTGCCAGTAGTATCCCGATGGGACTAGCTTTCGGCGGGGAGCTGTTTTTT.

The chain employs TRBV9 and TRBJ2-7; TRBD1 matches at 8 bases. The CDR3 extends over 14 amino acids. The germline gives CDR1 SGDLS, CDR2 YYNGEE. V lost 3 bases to trimming and J lost 2 bases; unmatched junction nucleotides: 4. The CDR3 bases are TGTGCCAGCAGCGACGGACAGGGAACCTACGAGCAGTACTTC. It codes for CASSDGQGTYEQYF. The whole variable domain, filled in from reference TRBV9 and TRBJ2-7, reads DSGVTQTPKHLITATGQRVTLRCSPRSGDLSVYWYQQSLDQGLQFLIQYYNGEERAKGNILERFSAQQFPDLHSELNLSSLELGDSALYFCASSDGQGTYEQYFGPGTRLTVT.

This sequence joins TRBV10-2 and TRBJ1-1; D unclear. The germline V gene encodes CDR1 WSHSY and CDR2 SAAADI. The V end lost 4 bases, the J end lost 3 bases, and 9 bases lay between the germline ends. The CDR3 has 13 residues. The DNA of the CDR3 is TGCGCCAGCAGTGCAGGATTAGACACTGAAGCTTTCTTT. The encoded protein is CASSAGLDTEAFF.

The genes are TRBV4-1 and TRBJ1-1; D is possibly TRBD1 (6 bases). Germline V lookup: CDR1 MGHRA, CDR2 YSYEKL. The V end was cut by 0 bases, the J end by 12 bases, with 14 bases between. The CDR3 loop spans 13 amino acids. This CDR3 reads CASSQDGAGDSFF. The CDR3 DNA reads as TGCGCCAGCAGCCAAGATGGGGCAGGGGATTCTTTCTTT.

The chain couples TRBV5-1 to TRBJ2-2, with unresolved D. This CDR3 has 15 residues. Germline V gives CDR1 SGHRS, CDR2 YFSETQ. Trimming cost V 0 bases and J 6 bases, with 12 bases left between them. The CDR3: CASSLVADFAGELFF. For the CDR3, the DNA is TGCGCCAGCAGCTTGGTGGCTGACTTCGCCGGGGAGCTGTTTTTT. Using reference TRBV5-1 and TRBJ2-2 for the parts outside the CDR3, the full variable domain is KAGVTQTPRYLIKTRGQQVTLSCSPISGHRSVSWYQQTPGQGLQFLFEYFSETQRNKGNFPGRFSGRQFSNSRSEMNVSTLELGDSALYLCASSLVADFAGELFFGEGSRLTVL.